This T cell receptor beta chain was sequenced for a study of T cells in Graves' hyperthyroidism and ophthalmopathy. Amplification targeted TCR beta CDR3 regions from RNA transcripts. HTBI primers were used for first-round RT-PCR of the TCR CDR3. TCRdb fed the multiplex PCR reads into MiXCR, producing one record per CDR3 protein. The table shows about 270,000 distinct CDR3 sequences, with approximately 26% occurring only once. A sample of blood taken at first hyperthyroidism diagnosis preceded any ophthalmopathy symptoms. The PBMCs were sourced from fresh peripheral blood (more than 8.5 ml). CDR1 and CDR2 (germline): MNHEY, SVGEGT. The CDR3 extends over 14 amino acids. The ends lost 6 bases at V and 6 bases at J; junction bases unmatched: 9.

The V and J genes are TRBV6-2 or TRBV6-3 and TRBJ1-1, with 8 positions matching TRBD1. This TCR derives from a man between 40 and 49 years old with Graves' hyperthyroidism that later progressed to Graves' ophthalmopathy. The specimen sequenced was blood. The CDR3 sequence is CASRQTGTGAEAFF. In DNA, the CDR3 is TGTGCCAGCAGGCAAACCGGGACAGGTGCTGAAGCTTTCTTT.